The 7 T cell receptor beta chains below were found in one sample sequenced in a study of T cell responses to AZD1222 COVID-19 vaccine. The data were produced by immunoSEQ multiplex PCR, yet TCRdb's version contains in-frame clones alone and is incomplete. Of some 140,000 clones in the sample, roughly 90% were seen once. This sample comprised peripheral blood, obtained on day 0 of AZD1222 vaccination. The receptor set was obtained from an adult in good health.

The V call is TRBV2, the J call TRBJ1-2; no clear D. The germline V gene encodes CDR1 SNHLY and CDR2 FYNNEI. Trimming stripped 4 bases from V and 2 bases from J, with 8 bases between. CDR3 length: 13 amino acids. The CDR3 loop reads CASSVYQNYGYTF. DNA for the CDR3: TGTGCCAGCAGTGTGTACCAGAACTATGGCTACACCTTC.

The chain uses TRBV19 and TRBJ1-1, with D tentatively TRBD1 (6 bases). Germline V gene lookup returns CDR1 LNHDA and CDR2 SQIVND (reference sequence). V lost 11 bases, J lost 3 bases, and 19 bases lay in between. The CDR3 totals 14 residues. CDR3 coding DNA: TGTGCCGGCACCCTCCGGGCAGGGGACACTGAAGCTTTCTTT. As protein: CAGTLRAGDTEAFF.

The rearrangement joins TRBV7-2 to TRBJ1-5; possible D gene TRBD1, 5 bases. The CDR3 is 16 residues long. In germline, CDR1 is SGHTA, CDR2 FQGNSA. Trimming cost V 2 bases and J 2 bases, with 13 bases left between them. The CDR3: CASSLMGGTGNQPQHF. Written as DNA, the CDR3 is TGTGCCAGCAGCTTAATGGGGGGAACAGGCAATCAGCCCCAGCATTTT.

Of note for this clone: The same CDR3 arises from other DNA sequences in this sample as well. The chain is built from TRBV7-9 and TRBJ1-1, with no clear D. V lost 3 bases and J 1 base, leaving 6 bases between the germline ends. Per the germline V gene, CDR1 is SEHNR and CDR2 is FQNEAQ (reference sequence). The CDR3 extends over 13 amino acids. The CDR3 region has the DNA TGTGCCAGCAGCTTGTCTGCGAACACTGAAGCTTTCTTT. Its translation is CASSLSANTEAFF.

The chain carries TRBV30 and TRBJ1-2; no clear D gene. Per germline, CDR1 GTSNPN and CDR2 SVGIG (reference sequence). V dropped 0 bases and J dropped 4 bases, with 15 bases sitting between them. The length of the CDR3 is 15 residues. For the CDR3, the DNA is TGTGCCTGGAGTGTAAACCCTTTTCCGATCTATGGCTACACCTTC. Protein: CAWSVNPFPIYGYTF.

J is TRBJ2-4 and V is TRBV11-2; D call uncertain. CDR1 is SGHAT, CDR2 FQNNGV, per germline. CDR3 length equals 16 residues. V was clipped by 4 bases and J by 1 base, with 14 bases between them. CDR3 protein: CASSSISVGAKNIQYF. The CDR3, as DNA: TGTGCCAGCAGCTCCATCTCGGTCGGGGCCAAAAACATTCAGTACTTC.

V usage is TRBV27 and J usage is TRBJ1-2, with D possibly being TRBD1 (6 bases). Germline lookup yields CDR1 MNHEY and CDR2 SMNVEV (reference sequence). V was pared by 0 bases and J by 7 bases, with 12 bases between. This CDR3 is built from 14 residues. The CDR3 here is CASSLSLQGPGYTF. The CDR3 DNA is TGTGCCAGCAGTTTATCCCTACAGGGTCCTGGCTACACCTTC.